This T cell receptor beta chain was documented in a study of response to subunit inactivated influenza vaccine. Points from the study as a whole: It was suggested by the authors that few new T cells are recruited by each seasonal influenza vaccination.

J was trimmed by 6 bases and V by 6 bases; bases with no gene match: 10. The CDR3 runs to 14 residues. TCRdb reprocessed the RT-PCR reads via MiXCR and lists one record per CDR3 protein. There are around 200,000 distinct CDR3 sequences in the sample; about 9% occur only once, and 11% lies in the top ten. In this sample, this clonotype turned up a few times. Its matching antigen is unknown. Sequenced material: non-naive T cells sorted from PBMCs, taken on the day of vaccination. This sequence joins TRBV12-3 or TRBV12-4 and TRBJ1-1; TRBD1 matches at 7 bases. This sequence was found in a man aged 45-65 years who received an inactivated influenza vaccine. For the CDR3, the DNA is TGTGCCAGCAGCCCTATCAACAGGGGCCCTGAAGCTTTCTTT. Translating it yields CASSPINRGPEAFF.